The 26 T cell receptor beta chains presented below share a single source sample, sequenced in a study of shared clonotypes between healthy human individuals. The repertoire was sequenced with immunoSEQ multiplex PCR; TCRdb's copy has only in-frame clones and lacks some. This sample has 2 million to 2.5 million clones, with less than 95% found just once. Sequencing was done on a sample of naive CD4+ T cells from PBMCs. Subset denoted: CD45RA+ positively selected. The source is a man younger than 30 in good health. Some clones in this sample may be carry-over from other donors' samples.

The table lists this clone with a count of one. The chain is built from TRBV28 and TRBJ1-2; D gene uncertain. The CDR3 has 13 residues. Trimming shortened V by 2 bases and J by 8 bases, and 12 bases separated the two germline ends. The germline CDR1 and CDR2 sequences are MDHEN and SYDVKM. CDR3 in amino acids: CASSLTATKGYTF. In DNA form, the CDR3 reads TGTGCCAGCAGTTTAACGGCGACAAAAGGCTACACCTTC.

This chain connects TRBV4-1 to TRBJ2-1; TRBD2 aligns across 7 bases. V was clipped by 3 bases and J by 4 bases; unmatched bases: 9. Germline V lookup: CDR1 MGHRA, CDR2 YSYEKL. The CDR3 loop spans 16 amino acids. CDR3 DNA: TGCGCCAGCAGCCACGCAACTAGCGCCCTATACAATGAGCAGTTCTTC. Its translation: CASSHATSALYNEQFF.

This rearrangement joins TRBV14 to TRBJ2-7; D possibly corresponds to TRBD2 (6 bases). Germline-derived CDR1 and CDR2 are SGHDN and FVKESK. Trimming removed 0 bases from V and 2 bases from J, with 11 bases in between. This CDR3 has 15 residues. For the CDR3, the DNA is TGTGCCAGCAGCCAAGAGCTAGCGCCCACCTACGAGCAGTACTTC. As protein: CASSQELAPTYEQYF.

The gene calls are TRBV4-3 and TRBJ2-3, with D unresolved. The V gene lost 0 bases and the J gene lost 4 bases, with 5 bases spanning the gap. The CDR3 has 13 amino acids. Germline V gene lookup returns CDR1 LGHNA and CDR2 YSLEER. The CDR3 DNA is TGCGCCAGCAGCCAAGAGCAGGCAGATACGCAGTATTTT. This encodes CASSQEQADTQYF.

This clone appeared a single time. The chain uses TRBV30 and TRBJ1-3; 10 bases match TRBD1. CDR1 GTSNPN and CDR2 SVGIG come from the germline V gene (reference sequence). The J segment lost 4 bases and the V segment lost 7 bases, leaving 7 bases of the junction unmatched. CDR3 length: 14 amino acids. Here the CDR3 DNA reads TGTGCCTTCCAGGACAGGGGGTCCGGAAACACCATATATTTT. Its translation: CAFQDRGSGNTIYF.

The chain is built from TRBV5-6 and TRBJ2-7, with TRBD2 identical over 7 bases. V was clipped by 5 bases and J by 3 bases; unmatched bases: 8. The germline gives CDR1 SGHDT, CDR2 YYEEEE. This CDR3 is 14 amino acids long. The CDR3 nucleotides are TGTGCCAGCAGTATACCTAGCGGAGGCTACGAGCAGTACTTC. This translates into CASSIPSGGYEQYF. The whole variable domain, filled in from reference TRBV5-6 and TRBJ2-7, reads DAGVTQSPTHLIKTRGQQVTLRCSPKSGHDTVSWYQQALGQGPQFIFQYYEEEERQRGNFPDRFSGHQFPNYSSELNVNALLLGDSALYLCASSIPSGGYEQYFGPGTRLTVT.

This chain uses TRBV11-2 with TRBJ2-3; no clear D gene. Trimming cost V 1 base and J 2 bases, with 10 bases left between them. Germline values: CDR1 SGHAT, CDR2 FQNNGV. This CDR3 spans 15 amino acids. This CDR3 is CASSLALRVTDTQYF. CDR3 coding DNA: TGTGCCAGCAGCTTAGCGCTCCGGGTCACAGATACGCAGTATTTT.

This clone is a singleton in its sample. V is TRBV7-3 and J is TRBJ2-2, with D possibly matching TRBD1 (5 bases). V was clipped by 5 bases and J by 6 bases, with 10 bases between them. Germline CDR1 is SGHTA and CDR2 is FQGTGA. This CDR3 is 13 amino acids long. The CDR3 bases are TGTGCCAGCAGCCGAGCAGGGTCCGGGGAGCTGTTTTTT. It is translated as CASSRAGSGELFF.

This sequence joins TRBV19 and TRBJ2-3; maybe TRBD2 (5 bases). The CDR3 loop spans 16 amino acids. Germline CDR1 is LNHDA and CDR2 is SQIVND (reference sequence). V was trimmed by 2 bases and J by 1 base, leaving 13 bases between them. The CDR3 loop is CASSISGRRGTDTQYF. The CDR3 DNA sequence: TGTGCCAGTAGTATAAGCGGACGGCGGGGCACAGATACGCAGTATTTT.

V gene TRBV7-2 combines with J gene TRBJ1-2; no clear D gene. In germline, CDR1 is SGHTA, CDR2 FQGNSA. The ends were cut back, 0 bases at V and 3 bases at J, with 8 bases in the middle. The CDR3 runs 14 residues. The CDR3 nucleotides read TGTGCCAGCAGCTTAGCTGTCGGCGACTATGGCTACACCTTC. Translation: CASSLAVGDYGYTF.

This chain uses TRBV11-2 with TRBJ2-1, with 11 positions matching TRBD2. V lost 1 base to trimming and J lost 4 bases; unmatched junction nucleotides: 6. Germline loops: CDR1 SGHAT, CDR2 FQNNGV. The length of the CDR3 is 17 residues. As DNA, the CDR3 is TGTGCCAGCAGCTTAGTTCCTAGCGGGAGGACATACAATGAGCAGTTCTTC. Amino acids: CASSLVPSGRTYNEQFF.

The V gene is TRBV28, the J gene TRBJ1-2, with a weak D call TRBD1 (5 bases). V was cut by 2 bases and J by 8 bases, with 12 bases left in between. CDR3 length: 13 amino acids. The germline V gene has CDR1 MDHEN and CDR2 SYDVKM. CDR3: CASSLGSGIGYTF. The CDR3, as DNA: TGTGCCAGCAGTTTAGGGTCAGGGATCGGCTACACCTTC.

The rearrangement links TRBV28 to TRBJ2-2; maybe TRBD1 (6 bases). The CDR3 sequence is 15 residues long. Trimming took off 7 bases at V and 5 bases at J, with 17 bases between the two ends. The germline V gene encodes CDR1 MDHEN and CDR2 SYDVKM. This chain's CDR3 is CASTLGAFSTGELFF. CDR3 DNA sequence: TGTGCCAGCACTCTGGGGGCCTTTAGTACCGGGGAGCTGTTTTTT.

The chain couples TRBV19 to TRBJ1-4; a possible D gene is TRBD1 (6 bases). Trimming cost V 4 bases and J 12 bases, with 15 bases left between them. From germline, CDR1 is LNHDA and CDR2 SQIVND (reference sequence). This CDR3 has 13 amino acids. CDR3 amino acids: CASSNHGEGELFF. The DNA for the CDR3 is TGTGCCAGTAGTAACCACGGGGAGGGGGAACTGTTTTTT.

This chain uses TRBV6-5 with TRBJ2-7; 11 nucleotides align to TRBD2. Germline CDR1 is MNHEY and CDR2 is SVGAGI. This CDR3 region has 15 residues. The trim removed 6 bases at V and 0 bases at J, leaving 4 bases unmatched. The CDR3 loop reads CASSRSGRASYEQYF. The CDR3 DNA follows: TGTGCCAGCAGCCGTAGCGGGAGGGCCTCCTACGAGCAGTACTTC.

This chain connects TRBV6-6 to TRBJ2-7; 8 nucleotides agree with TRBD2. The CDR3 runs to 16 residues. With 6 bases clipped from V and 3 bases from J, the junction kept 13 bases outside the gene matches. Germline V gene sequence: CDR1 MNHNY, CDR2 SVGAGI (reference sequence). The CDR3 protein is CASSPRRAGDIYEQYF. CDR3 DNA sequence: TGTGCCAGCAGCCCCCGGAGAGCGGGAGATATCTACGAGCAGTACTTC.

This sequence joins TRBV28 and TRBJ2-7; 7 positions match TRBD1. CDR1 and CDR2 (germline): MDHEN, SYDVKM. This CDR3 spans 16 amino acids. With V trimmed by 4 bases and J by 3 bases, 12 bases remained unmatched. The CDR3 sequence: CASSSTQPGQRYEQYF. The DNA for the CDR3 is TGTGCCAGCAGTTCGACGCAACCGGGACAGCGCTACGAGCAGTACTTC.

The V gene is TRBV29-1, the J gene TRBJ2-5; unclear D gene. The V gene lost 6 bases and the J gene lost 11 bases, with 16 bases spanning the gap. This CDR3 is built from 11 residues. Germline V gene data show CDR1 as SQVTM and CDR2 as ANQGSEA. CDR3 sequence (DNA): TGCAGCGTCGATTCGATTGGGCGGCAGTACTTC. Translating it yields CSVDSIGRQYF.

Here the CDR3 reads CASTYGTGATGELFF. CDR3 sequence (DNA): TGTGCCAGCACCTACGGGACAGGAGCCACCGGGGAGCTGTTTTTT. The chain employs TRBV28 and TRBJ2-2; 8 nucleotides line up with TRBD1. Germline values: CDR1 MDHEN, CDR2 SYDVKM. Unmatched junction bases numbered 8, after V lost 7 bases and J lost 4 bases. This CDR3 is built from 15 residues.

V and J are TRBV10-3 and TRBJ1-5, with 11 bases aligning to TRBD1. The CDR3 length is 14 residues. Germline V gene sequence: CDR1 ENHRY, CDR2 SYGVKD. J gave up 6 bases and V 10 bases, and 8 bases lay outside the gene matches. Here the CDR3 DNA reads TGTGCCACTCACCCCGGGACAGGGGGTCAGCCCCAGCATTTT. Protein product: CATHPGTGGQPQHF.

The rearrangement uses TRBV5-1 and TRBJ1-1, with a weak D call TRBD1 (5 bases). The CDR3 consists of 12 residues. Germline V lookup: CDR1 SGHRS, CDR2 YFSETQ. V was pared by 5 bases and J by 4 bases, with 9 bases between. CDR3 loop: CASSGGSTEAFF. CDR3 sequence (DNA): TGCGCCAGCAGTGGGGGATCCACTGAAGCTTTCTTT. The full variable domain, completed using reference TRBV5-1 and TRBJ1-1, is KAGVTQTPRYLIKTRGQQVTLSCSPISGHRSVSWYQQTPGQGLQFLFEYFSETQRNKGNFPGRFSGRQFSNSRSEMNVSTLELGDSALYLCASSGGSTEAFFGQGTRLTVV.

The chain recombines TRBV7-2 with TRBJ1-5; D gene unclear. V was clipped by 8 bases and J by 6 bases, with 14 bases between them. This CDR3 spans 13 amino acids. Germline CDR1 SGHTA, CDR2 FQGNSA. CDR3 region: CASGRGVGQPQHF. Here the CDR3 DNA reads TGTGCCAGCGGCCGGGGAGTGGGTCAGCCCCAGCATTTT. Looking up the rest from reference TRBV7-2 and TRBJ1-5 gives the full variable domain: GAGVSQSPSNKVTEKGKDVELRCDPISGHTALYWYRQSLGQGLEFLIYFQGNSAPDKSGLPSDRFSAERTGGSVSTLTIQRTQQEDSAVYLCASGRGVGQPQHFGDGTRLSIL.

The V gene is TRBV27, the J gene TRBJ2-7; D might be TRBD2 (5 bases). With 5 bases removed from V and 7 bases from J, the gap between germline ends came to 12 bases. The CDR3 has 12 amino acids. Germline V gene lookup returns CDR1 MNHEY and CDR2 SMNVEV (reference sequence). CDR3 coding DNA: TGTGCCAGCAGTCCAACCTGGAGGGAGCAGTACTTC. Translating it yields CASSPTWREQYF.

J is TRBJ1-5 and V is TRBV19, with 7 bases lining up with TRBD1. The CDR3 contains 16 residues. Per germline, CDR1 LNHDA and CDR2 SQIVND (reference sequence). V lost 4 bases, J lost 6 bases, and 12 bases stayed unmatched. The CDR3 loop reads CASSTVSGQKIQPQHF. Written as DNA, the CDR3 is TGTGCCAGTAGTACCGTTTCGGGACAGAAAATTCAGCCCCAGCATTTT.

This clone was found a few times. Other DNA sequences in this sample translate to the same CDR3. The chain links TRBV20-1 to TRBJ1-1; D perhaps matches TRBD1 (6 bases). The CDR3 is 11 residues long. Trimming shortened V by 6 bases and J by 5 bases, and 10 bases separated the two germline ends. Germline lookup yields CDR1 DFQATT and CDR2 SNEGSKA (reference sequence). In nucleotides, the CDR3 is TGCAGTGCCAAAGGGGGTACTGAAGCTTTCTTT. Amino acid sequence: CSAKGGTEAFF.

V and J are TRBV2 and TRBJ2-5, with TRBD2 matching 8 bases. Germline V CDR1 and CDR2: SNHLY, FYNNEI. The junction had 12 bases not matched to a gene; V was cut back by 7 bases and J by 5 bases. This CDR3 has 15 residues. The CDR3, as DNA: TGTGCCAGCACCCAGGCGTACCTAGCGGGTGAGACCCAGTACTTC. This gives the protein CASTQAYLAGETQYF.